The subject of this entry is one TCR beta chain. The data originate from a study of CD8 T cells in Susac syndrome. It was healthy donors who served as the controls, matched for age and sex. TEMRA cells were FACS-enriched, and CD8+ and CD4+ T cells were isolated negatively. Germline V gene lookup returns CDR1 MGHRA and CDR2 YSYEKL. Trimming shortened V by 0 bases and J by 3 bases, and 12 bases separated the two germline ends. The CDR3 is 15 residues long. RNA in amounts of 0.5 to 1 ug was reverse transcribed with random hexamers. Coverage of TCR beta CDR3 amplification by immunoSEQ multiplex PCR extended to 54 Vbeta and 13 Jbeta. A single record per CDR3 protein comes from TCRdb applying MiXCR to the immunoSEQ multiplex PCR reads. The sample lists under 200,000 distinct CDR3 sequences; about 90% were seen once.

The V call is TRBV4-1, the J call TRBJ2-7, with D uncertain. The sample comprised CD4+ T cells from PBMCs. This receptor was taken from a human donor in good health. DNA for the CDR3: TGCGCCAGCAGCCAAGAGCCCGGCCGGAGCTACGAGCAGTACTTC. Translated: CASSQEPGRSYEQYF.